The T cell receptor beta chain under discussion was sequenced for a study of cytomegalovirus exposure and HLA in healthy donors. Only a few counts were recorded for this clone. No antigen is known for it. Use of 60 Vbeta and 13 Jbeta primers characterized the PCR. Sequencing used immunoSEQ multiplex PCR; TCRdb keeps in-frame clones, though not all of them. Among roughly 160,000 clones, roughly 70% were seen once, and the ten largest hold more than 2.5%. Overall study findings and caveats: V segments that were indistinguishable, TRBV6-2 and TRBV6-3 among them, were omitted from analysis. On later analysis, the bulk of CMV-associated TCR beta chains appeared to be HLA-restricted.

Germline V gene sequence: CDR1 MDHEN, CDR2 SYDVKM. V trimming: 2 bases; J trimming: 0 bases; junction bases outside the gene matches: 13. CDR3 length: 20 amino acids. The specimen sequenced was PBMCs. The TCR was taken from a woman aged 25 to 39 in good health and CMV-seronegative. The chain couples TRBV28 to TRBJ2-6, with 7 nucleotides matching TRBD2. CDR3 nucleotides: TGTGCCAGCAGTTTAGGGGGGGAACAATTTGAAGGCTCTGGGGCCAACGTCCTGACTTTC. It codes for CASSLGGEQFEGSGANVLTF.